One and the same sample provided the 23 T cell receptor beta chains below, sequenced in a study of shared clonotypes between healthy human individuals. TCRdb's table, derived via immunoSEQ multiplex PCR, lists solely in-frame clones and lacks some. In the table there are 950,000 to 1,100,000 clones, approximately 68% of which are singletons. Sequencing was performed on memory CD4+ T cells sorted from blood. Subset meaning: CD45RA-negative fraction. The receptors were sampled from a man between 18 and 35 years old in good health.

The chain is built from TRBV10-2 and TRBJ1-1; 7 bases match TRBD1. Trimming removed 7 bases from V and 4 bases from J; junction bases left unmatched: 9. The CDR3 contains 14 residues. Germline V gives CDR1 WSHSY, CDR2 SAAADI. DNA for the CDR3: TGCGCCAGCACCGAGACAGGGAGGGGCACTGAAGCTTTCTTT. As protein: CASTETGRGTEAFF.

The chain employs TRBV28 and TRBJ1-3, with D tentatively TRBD1 (6 bases). The germline gives CDR1 MDHEN, CDR2 SYDVKM. The length of the CDR3 is 16 residues. The V end lost 2 bases, the J end lost 8 bases, and 19 bases lay between the germline ends. DNA for the CDR3: TGTGCCAGCAGTTTAACATCGAAAGGGGGAGCGGACACCATATATTTT. It is translated as CASSLTSKGGADTIYF.

The chain has TRBV5-1 and TRBJ2-3; D tentatively reads TRBD1 or TRBD2 (5 bases each). With 4 bases removed from V and 1 base from J, the gap between germline ends came to 10 bases. The CDR3 spans 14 residues. The germline V gene encodes CDR1 SGHRS and CDR2 YFSETQ. The DNA for the CDR3 is TGCGCCAGCAGCAGAGGGACGGGCACAGATACGCAGTATTTT. Its translation is CASSRGTGTDTQYF. The whole variable domain, remainder taken from reference TRBV5-1 and TRBJ2-3, is KAGVTQTPRYLIKTRGQQVTLSCSPISGHRSVSWYQQTPGQGLQFLFEYFSETQRNKGNFPGRFSGRQFSNSRSEMNVSTLELGDSALYLCASSRGTGTDTQYFGPGTRLTVL.

The chain's CDR3 is CASSMGLANQETQYF. The DNA of the CDR3 is TGCGCCAGCAGCATGGGACTAGCGAACCAAGAGACCCAGTACTTC. The rearrangement uses TRBV4-1 and TRBJ2-5; 10 bases agree with TRBD2. The length of the CDR3 is 15 residues. Germline-derived CDR1 and CDR2 are MGHRA and YSYEKL. The J segment lost 0 bases and the V segment lost 5 bases, leaving 3 bases of the junction unmatched.

The chain has TRBV11-2 and TRBJ2-3; 9 nucleotides line up with TRBD2. The CDR3 spans 14 residues. The germline V gene has CDR1 SGHAT and CDR2 FQNNGV. V trimming: 9 bases; J trimming: 3 bases; junction bases outside the gene matches: 7. CDR3 DNA sequence: TGTGCCAGTAGCCCGGGACTAGCAACAGATACGCAGTATTTT. This codes for CASSPGLATDTQYF.

This rearrangement joins TRBV4-1 to TRBJ2-5; tentatively, D is TRBD2 (6 bases). CDR3 size: 16 residues. Trimming stripped 1 base from V and 1 base from J, with 13 bases between. Germline values: CDR1 MGHRA, CDR2 YSYEKL. CDR3 residues: CASSQGAGRSQETQYF. For the CDR3, the DNA is TGCGCCAGCAGCCAAGGGGCGGGGCGGAGCCAAGAGACCCAGTACTTC.

The chain carries TRBV28 and TRBJ2-7; D remains ambiguous. V lost 8 bases and J 4 bases, leaving 15 bases between the germline ends. The CDR3 consists of 13 residues. In germline, CDR1 is MDHEN, CDR2 SYDVKM. CDR3: CASQPDRPYEQYF. The CDR3 DNA sequence: TGTGCCAGCCAGCCGGATAGGCCTTACGAGCAGTACTTC.

This chain joins TRBV7-2 and TRBJ2-2; tentative D call: TRBD2 (5 bases). V shed 5 bases and J shed 6 bases, with 16 bases lying between them. This CDR3 has 15 residues. CDR1 is SGHTA, CDR2 FQGNSA, per germline. The CDR3 nucleotides read TGTGCCAGCAGCCGATGGCCGGGAAGCGCCGGGGAGCTGTTTTTT. Translating gives CASSRWPGSAGELFF.

In its sample, this clone was seen a few times. The chain is built from TRBV6-1 and TRBJ2-7; the D gene is possibly TRBD1 (5 bases). Germline values: CDR1 MNHNS, CDR2 SASEGT. Trimming shortened V by 2 bases and J by 4 bases, and 15 bases separated the two germline ends. The CDR3 covers 15 residues. DNA of the CDR3: TGTGCCAGCAGTGAATTAGGCAGGGAATTTTACGAGCAGTACTTC. This codes for CASSELGREFYEQYF.

The gene calls are TRBV28 and TRBJ1-5; 10 nucleotides agree with TRBD1. Germline V gene lookup returns CDR1 MDHEN and CDR2 SYDVKM. CDR3 length equals 16 residues. The V gene end was trimmed by 6 bases and the J gene end by 0 bases; junction bases not matched to a gene: 5. This CDR3 is CASSSGQGISNQPQHF. In DNA, the CDR3 is TGTGCCAGCAGCTCGGGACAGGGGATTAGCAATCAGCCCCAGCATTTT.

This sequence joins TRBV5-6 and TRBJ1-3; possibly TRBD1 for D (5 bases). V was shortened by 1 base and J by 4 bases, with 15 bases between the two germline ends. This CDR3 is built from 16 residues. Germline CDR1 SGHDT, CDR2 YYEEEE. CDR3 nucleotides: TGTGCCAGCAGCTTGATGGGGCAGGGAGCAGGAAACACCATATATTTT. Encoded protein: CASSLMGQGAGNTIYF. Combining the CDR3 with reference TRBV5-6 and TRBJ1-3 gives the whole variable domain DAGVTQSPTHLIKTRGQQVTLRCSPKSGHDTVSWYQQALGQGPQFIFQYYEEEERQRGNFPDRFSGHQFPNYSSELNVNALLLGDSALYLCASSLMGQGAGNTIYFGEGSWLTVV.

This clone occurred once. The gene calls are TRBV28 and TRBJ1-1; 7 bases match TRBD1. Trimming cost V 3 bases and J 12 bases; bases outside gene matches: 7. CDR3 length equals 12 residues. Germline lookup yields CDR1 MDHEN and CDR2 SYDVKM. The CDR3 loop reads CASSLGGQRPFF. Written as DNA, the CDR3 is TGTGCCAGCAGTTTGGGGGGACAGCGACCTTTCTTT.

The gene calls are TRBV20-1 and TRBJ1-2, with 7 bases lining up with TRBD1. Germline V CDR1 and CDR2: DFQATT, SNEGSKA (reference sequence). Germline trimming cut 3 bases from V and 10 bases from J; bases unmatched to any gene: 5. CDR3 length: 11 amino acids. As DNA, the CDR3 is TGCAGTGCTAGGGCCCAGGGGGACTACACCTTC. The encoded protein is CSARAQGDYTF.

With respect to this clone: This same CDR3 is encoded by further DNA sequences in the sample. The V and J genes are TRBV5-1 and TRBJ2-2, with D possibly TRBD2 on 5 matching bases. Germline V gene lookup returns CDR1 SGHRS and CDR2 YFSETQ. The CDR3 loop spans 14 amino acids. Trimming pared 1 base from V and 5 bases from J, leaving 9 bases between. The CDR3 nucleotides are TGCGCCAGCAGCTTGAATCCGGGAACCGGGGAGCTGTTTTTT. As protein: CASSLNPGTGELFF. Full variable domain (rest looked up from reference TRBV5-1 and TRBJ2-2): KAGVTQTPRYLIKTRGQQVTLSCSPISGHRSVSWYQQTPGQGLQFLFEYFSETQRNKGNFPGRFSGRQFSNSRSEMNVSTLELGDSALYLCASSLNPGTGELFFGEGSRLTVL.

V gene TRBV11-2 combines with J gene TRBJ2-3; possible D gene TRBD2, 6 bases. The V and J ends lost 5 bases and 2 bases respectively, with 20 bases between them. Germline V gives CDR1 SGHAT, CDR2 FQNNGV. The CDR3 length is 17 residues. The CDR3 region is CASSLHSGRRNTDTQYF. The CDR3 coding sequence is TGTGCCAGCAGCCTCCATTCGGGGAGGCGGAACACAGATACGCAGTATTTT.

The chain carries TRBV5-1 and TRBJ2-3, with TRBD2 matching over 7 bases. V lost 6 bases, J lost 0 bases, and 4 bases stayed unmatched. This CDR3 has 14 residues. Per germline, CDR1 SGHRS and CDR2 YFSETQ. In DNA form, the CDR3 reads TGCGCCAGCAAAGCGGGGCCGAGCACAGATACGCAGTATTTT. Translated, it gives CASKAGPSTDTQYF.

This chain links TRBV4-3 with TRBJ2-2; D might be TRBD1 (6 bases). CDR1 and CDR2 from the germline V gene are LGHNA and YSLEER. V lost 3 bases to trimming and J lost 2 bases, with 13 bases between them. The CDR3 covers 16 residues. The CDR3, as DNA: TGCGCCAGCAGCCACTTCACAGGGAGTAACACCGGGGAGCTGTTTTTT. It translates to CASSHFTGSNTGELFF.

The chain combines TRBV27 with TRBJ2-1, with 10 bases lining up with TRBD2. Germline trimming cut 4 bases from V and 6 bases from J; bases unmatched to any gene: 0. Germline V gene data show CDR1 as MNHEY and CDR2 as SMNVEV (reference sequence). The CDR3 covers 13 residues. The CDR3 DNA follows: TGTGCCAGCAGTTGGACTAGCGGCAATGAGCAGTTCTTC. This sequence encodes CASSWTSGNEQFF.

This chain joins TRBV6-6 and TRBJ2-5; TRBD1 might be the D (6 bases). With 2 bases removed from V and 4 bases from J, the gap between germline ends came to 11 bases. Per the germline V gene, CDR1 is MNHNY and CDR2 is SVGAGI (reference sequence). The CDR3 is 14 amino acids. CDR3 loop: CASSYQGFGETQYF. The DNA of the CDR3 is TGTGCCAGCAGTTACCAGGGGTTCGGAGAGACCCAGTACTTC.

The CDR3 nucleotides read TGTGCCAGCAGAGAGACCGGTTCCGATGGAAAACTGTTTTTT. It yields the protein CASRETGSDGKLFF. The chain joins TRBV28 to TRBJ1-4; the D is unclear. The V end lost 6 bases, the J end lost 10 bases, and 18 bases lay between the germline ends. The CDR3 runs 14 residues. Germline lookup yields CDR1 MDHEN and CDR2 SYDVKM.

The chain employs TRBV28 and TRBJ2-7; weak D call: TRBD2 (6 bases). This CDR3 comprises 14 residues. V shed 4 bases and J shed 9 bases, with 19 bases lying between them. Per the germline V gene, CDR1 is MDHEN and CDR2 is SYDVKM. CDR3 in DNA: TGTGCCAGCAGTTCTCCCGCCGGGGGTGCGGTGCAGTACTTC. Residues: CASSSPAGGAVQYF.

The CDR3: CATSREPSSYEQYF. The CDR3 DNA reads TGTGCCACCAGCAGAGAGCCGAGTTCCTACGAGCAGTACTTC. V is TRBV15 and J is TRBJ2-7; no clear D gene. The V gene lost 0 bases and the J gene lost 1 base, with 7 bases spanning the gap. CDR3 length: 14 amino acids. Germline V gene data show CDR1 as LNHNV and CDR2 as YYDKDF (reference sequence).

The rearrangement links TRBV28 to TRBJ1-2; D unclear. In germline, CDR1 is MDHEN, CDR2 SYDVKM. This CDR3 region has 14 residues. The V and J ends lost 4 bases and 8 bases respectively, with 17 bases between them. The CDR3 spells CASSSLPLAEGYTF. CDR3 DNA: TGTGCCAGCAGTTCCCTCCCGCTAGCGGAAGGCTACACCTTC.